Sequencing of this T cell receptor (beta chain) was carried out in a study of blood T cell repertoires in COVID-19. Study details: Material from acute and convalescent COVID-19 was sourced from the United States, Italy and Spain. The analysed material was cDNA or gDNA that came from T cells, B-cell-depleted T cells, or PBMCs.

Libraries were prepared by immunoSEQ multiplex PCR; TCRdb keeps only in-frame clonotypes and omits some of them. The sample records approximately 290,000 clones, roughly 89% being singletons. The germline CDR1 and CDR2 sequences are GTSNPN and SVGIG (reference sequence). The CDR3 has 13 residues. J lost 0 bases, V lost 6 bases, and 2 bases had no gene match. This rearrangement joins TRBV30 to TRBJ1-3; 7 bases line up with TRBD1. The clonotype comes from a man younger than 45 with acute or convalescent COVID-19. The material sequenced was peripheral blood. The CDR3 loop is CACEGASGNTIYF. The CDR3 nucleotides read TGTGCCTGCGAGGGGGCCTCTGGAAACACCATATATTTT.